At least ten counts were recorded for the clone carrying this T cell receptor (beta chain). Its antigen is as yet unknown. With 1 base removed from V and 0 bases from J, the gap between germline ends came to 12 bases. The germline CDR1 and CDR2 sequences are MDHEN and SYDVKM. CDR3 length: 16 amino acids. In TCRdb, the 5' RACE reads were re-called with MiXCR into one record per CDR3 protein. The table lists 450,000 to 650,000 distinct CDR3 sequences, 9.6% of them singletons, with roughly 3% in the top ten. The sample is drawn from a study of identical twins. Study results and caveats: Models underpredicted monozygotic twin sharing of out-of-frame TCR alpha. Carriage of fewer insertions was seen in abundant cord blood beta clonotypes, whereas memory repertoires showed none.

The same data also went into a second study, on yellow fever vaccine responses in identical twins.

The specimen was PBMCs. This rearrangement joins TRBV28 to TRBJ1-1; D gene uncertain. The receptor was derived from a woman under 30 in good health. The CDR3 coding sequence is TGTGCCAGCAGTTTATTGTTAGGACCAATGAACACTGAAGCTTTCTTT. Amino acids: CASSLLLGPMNTEAFF.